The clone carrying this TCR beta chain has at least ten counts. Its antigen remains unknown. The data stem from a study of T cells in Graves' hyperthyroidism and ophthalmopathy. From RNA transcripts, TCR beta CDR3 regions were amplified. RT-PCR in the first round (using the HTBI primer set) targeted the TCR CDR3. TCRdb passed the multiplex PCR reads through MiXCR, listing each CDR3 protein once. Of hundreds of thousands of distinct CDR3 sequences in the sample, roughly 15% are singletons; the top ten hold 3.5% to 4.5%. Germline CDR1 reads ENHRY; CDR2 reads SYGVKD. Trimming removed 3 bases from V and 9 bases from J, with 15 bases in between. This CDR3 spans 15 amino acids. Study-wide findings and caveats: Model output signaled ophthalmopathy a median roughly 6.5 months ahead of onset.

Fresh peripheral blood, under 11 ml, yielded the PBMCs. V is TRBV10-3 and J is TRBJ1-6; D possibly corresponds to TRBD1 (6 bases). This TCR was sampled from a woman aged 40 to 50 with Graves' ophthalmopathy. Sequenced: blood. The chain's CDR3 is CAISEPGGGISPLHF. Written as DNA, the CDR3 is TGTGCCATCAGTGAACCGGGTGGGGGCATTTCACCCCTCCACTTT.